This TCR beta chain is from a study of T-cell reconstitution after alpha-beta-depleted transplantation in children. TCRbeta library preparation incorporated unique molecular identifiers. TCRdb analysed the PCR reads with MiXCR anew, one entry per CDR3 protein. The data contain 700,000 to 950,000 distinct CDR3 sequences, about 16% of them singletons. There are a few counts of this clonotype. CDR3 size: 16 residues. Looked up from germline, CDR1 is SGHRS and CDR2 is YFSETQ. Trimming cost V 4 bases and J 4 bases; bases outside gene matches: 11. The clonotype originates from a male patient under 18 who had a stem cell transplant for acute lymphoblastic leukemia, so the T cells may come from the graft donor. The chain carries TRBV5-1 and TRBJ2-1, with 7 bases aligning to TRBD1. Here the sequenced sample was PBMCs, mostly from graft donor cells, taken 360 days after TCRalphabeta/CD19-depleted stem cell transplant. Written as DNA, the CDR3 is TGCGCCAGCAGCCCAACCCTAGGGGGCAGGTACAATGAGCAGTTCTTC. Its protein product is CASSPTLGGRYNEQFF. Full variable domain (outside the CDR3, taken from reference TRBV5-1 and TRBJ2-1): KAGVTQTPRYLIKTRGQQVTLSCSPISGHRSVSWYQQTPGQGLQFLFEYFSETQRNKGNFPGRFSGRQFSNSRSEMNVSTLELGDSALYLCASSPTLGGRYNEQFFGPGTRLTVL.